This T cell receptor beta chain stems from a study of blood T cell repertoires in COVID-19. Study-level information: Resolution of symptoms, clearance, or two negative PCRs was present in recovered Cohort 3 donors. Researchers got acute and convalescent COVID-19 samples from the United States, Italy and Spain.

The V segment lost 0 bases and the J segment 7 bases; nucleotides outside the gene matches: 9. Germline V gene data show CDR1 as KGHSH and CDR2 as LQKENI. The CDR3 spans 18 residues. Original processing notes: Estimation of nucleated cell counts was performed using reference gene primer amplification. The table came from immunoSEQ multiplex PCR; TCRdb's copy has only in-frame clones and leaves some out. V, J and clone size are taken as reported in that table, and D and trimming were inferred from the DNA itself. The sample carries some 300,000 clones, roughly 91% recorded once. Source material: PBMCs or T cells enriched from blood (not recorded which). This TCR was recovered from a woman aged 55-70 years in a cohort exposed to, infected with or recovered from COVID-19 (not recorded which). V is TRBV18 and J is TRBJ2-1; 13 bases align to TRBD2. CDR3: CASSPPVGTSGMGNEQFF. For the CDR3, the DNA is TGTGCCAGCTCACCACCTGTGGGGACTAGCGGGATGGGAAATGAGCAGTTCTTC.